What follows is one T cell receptor (beta chain) and its context. The sequencing template was cDNA reverse transcribed from extracted RNA. Produced via immunoSEQ multiplex PCR; TCRdb's table is partial and in-frame only. The data show approximately 160,000 clones, around 60% seen once. The source of the sample is a study of CD8+ T cells in alopecia areata. Indicated treatment: oral pan-JAK inhibitor, 5-10 mg twice daily. V was pared by 2 bases and J by 8 bases, with 9 bases between. The CDR3 contains 11 residues. Germline CDR1 and CDR2: SQVTM and ANQGSEA. The chain couples TRBV29-1 to TRBJ1-1, with D possibly matching TRBD1 (6 bases). Material: CD4+ T cells sorted from blood, obtained at week 24, from a patient treated with tofacitinib. The sequence was obtained from a human donor with alopecia areata. The CDR3 DNA sequence: TGCAGCGTTGAAAGGACAGCCGAAGCTTTCTTT. As protein: CSVERTAEAFF.